These 2 T cell receptor beta chains came from one sample sequenced in a study of beta chain features in type 1 diabetes. Regarding the study as a whole: When Type 1 diabetes patients were examined, their TCRB CDR3s proved moderately but significantly shorter in all four CD4+ subsets.

No antigen has been identified for these receptors. Expressed TCRB transcripts were sequenced after all isolated RNA was converted to cDNA. This table comes from immunoSEQ multiplex PCR, and its TCRdb copy is limited to in-frame clones, with some not included. The data contain some 350,000 clones, roughly 9.8% of them seen just once; the ten biggest clones take up over 0.45%. The sequenced sample consisted of central memory CD4+ T cells from blood. The source of these receptors is a man aged 25 to 40 with type 1 diabetes.

This clone was counted only a few times. The rearrangement joins TRBV19 to TRBJ1-5; D might be TRBD1 (6 bases). CDR1 is LNHDA, CDR2 SQIVND, per germline (reference sequence). V lost 7 bases and J lost 7, with 14 bases in between. The CDR3 totals 13 residues. The CDR3 nucleotides are TGTGCCAGTATTAACCCGCAGGGGCAGCCCCAGCATTTT. Translated, it gives CASINPQGQPQHF.

This clone came up a few times. The chain combines TRBV5-4 with TRBJ2-7; TRBD2 agrees at 11 bases. CDR1 SGHNT and CDR2 YYREEE come from the germline V gene (reference sequence). This CDR3 has 15 amino acids. With V trimmed by 2 bases and J by 2 bases, 3 bases remained unmatched. CDR3 coding DNA: TGTGCCAGCAGCTTCGGGACTAGCGGTACCTACGAGCAGTACTTC. It translates to CASSFGTSGTYEQYF.